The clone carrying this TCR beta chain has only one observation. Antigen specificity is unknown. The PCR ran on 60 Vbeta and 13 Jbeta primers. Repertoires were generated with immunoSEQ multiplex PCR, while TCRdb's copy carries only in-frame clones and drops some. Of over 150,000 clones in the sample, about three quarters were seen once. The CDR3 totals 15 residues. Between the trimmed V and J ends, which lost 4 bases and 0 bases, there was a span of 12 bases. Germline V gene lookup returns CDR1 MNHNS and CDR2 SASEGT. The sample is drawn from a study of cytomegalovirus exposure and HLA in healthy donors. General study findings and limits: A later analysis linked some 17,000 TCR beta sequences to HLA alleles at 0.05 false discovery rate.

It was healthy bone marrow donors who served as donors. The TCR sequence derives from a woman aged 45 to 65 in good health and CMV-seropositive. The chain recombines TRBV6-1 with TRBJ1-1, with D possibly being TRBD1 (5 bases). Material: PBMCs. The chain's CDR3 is CASSANRHMNTEAFF. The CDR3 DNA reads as TGTGCCAGCAGTGCTAACAGGCACATGAACACTGAAGCTTTCTTT.